Listed below are T cell receptor beta chains from one sample, sequenced in a study of blood T cell repertoires in COVID-19. Clones were read by immunoSEQ multiplex PCR, and TCRdb kept only the in-frame ones, dropping some. Of around 270,000 clones in the sample, about 87% were seen once. The sample comprised peripheral blood. The receptors derive from a woman aged 60-75 years with COVID-19, enrolled during active disease. The CDR3 runs from the conserved cysteine through the conserved F or W. The order of the fields is clone size, V gene, J gene, D gene, CDR3 protein, CDR3 DNA. D genes are given only for firm matches. Not every row has a clone size; where given, it reads once, few, many or a size class.

-,TRBV2,TRBJ1-1,-,CASEQDTYTEAFF,TGTGCCAGTGAACAGGACACCTACACTGAAGCTTTCTTT
-,TRBV5-4,TRBJ2-5,TRBD2,CASSGGTSGRIIETQYF,TGTGCCAGCAGCGGCGGGACTAGCGGGAGGATTATAGAGACCCAGTACTTC
few,TRBV5-1,TRBJ1-6,TRBD1,CASSLAGQGESPLHF,TGCGCCAGCAGCTTGGCCGGGCAGGGGGAATCACCCCTCCACTTT
-,TRBV19,TRBJ2-7,TRBD2,CASSIAVAGGQEQYF,TGTGCCAGTAGTATCGCGGTAGCGGGAGGGCAAGAGCAGTACTTC
-,TRBV18,TRBJ2-5,-,CASSPDSSPQYF,TGTGCCAGCTCACCCGACAGCAGCCCCCAGTACTTC
-,TRBV5-4,TRBJ2-2,TRBD1,CASSLNRGRVTGELFF,TGTGCCAGCAGCCTGAACAGGGGAAGGGTCACCGGGGAGCTGTTTTTT
-,TRBV19,TRBJ1-5,-,CASSPDWQPQHF,TGTGCCAGTAGCCCAGACTGGCAGCCCCAGCATTTT
-,TRBV27,TRBJ1-1,-,CATLSRAATEAFF,TGTGCCACCCTCAGCAGGGCGGCCACTGAAGCTTTCTTT
-,TRBV4-1,TRBJ1-3,-,CASSQDQGRGGNTIYF,TGCGCCAGCAGCCAAGATCAAGGCAGGGGTGGAAACACCATATATTTT
once,TRBV7-2,TRBJ1-5,-,CASSLGQGNQPQHF,TGTGCCAGCAGCTTAGGACAGGGCAATCAGCCCCAGCATTTT
-,TRBV20-1,TRBJ1-6,-,CSARWPAPLHF,TGCAGTGCTAGGTGGCCCGCACCCCTCCACTTT
-,TRBV14,TRBJ1-6,TRBD1,CASSQRTGGIFSPLHF,TGTGCCAGCAGCCAAAGGACAGGGGGCATTTTTTCACCCCTCCACTTT
-,TRBV30,TRBJ1-3,TRBD1,CAWSNPGTAGNTIYF,TGTGCCTGGAGTAATCCCGGGACAGCTGGAAACACCATATATTTT
-,TRBV5-1,TRBJ2-2,TRBD2,CASSPRLAGPLRELFF,TGCGCCAGCAGCCCCAGACTAGCGGGGCCCCTCCGGGAGCTGTTTTTT
-,TRBV23-1,TRBJ1-1,TRBD1,CASTTGGGTEAFF,TGCGCCAGCACGACAGGGGGAGGAACTGAAGCTTTCTTT
few,TRBV7-2,TRBJ1-1,-,CASSLIGGTTEAFF,TGTGCCAGCAGCTTAATCGGGGGAACCACTGAAGCTTTCTTT
-,TRBV5-1,TRBJ2-7,-,CASSMDPRSYEQYF,TGCGCCAGCAGCATGGACCCCAGGTCTTACGAGCAGTACTTC
-,TRBV11-1,TRBJ2-1,-,CASSSGPEGVNEQFF,TGTGCCAGCAGTTCAGGCCCCGAAGGTGTCAATGAGCAGTTCTTC
-,TRBV10-3,TRBJ2-7,TRBD1,CAISQKQGEVYEQYF,TGTGCCATCAGTCAAAAACAGGGGGAGGTCTACGAGCAGTACTTC
-,TRBV6-5,TRBJ2-2,TRBD1,CASRVGGAGELFF,TGTGCCAGCAGGGTAGGGGGCGCCGGGGAGCTGTTTTTT
-,TRBV5-1,TRBJ2-2,-,CASSLPSAGGELFF,TGCGCCAGCAGCTTGCCGTCGGCAGGCGGGGAGCTGTTTTTT
-,TRBV9,TRBJ1-3,TRBD1,CASSPTLGQPYSGNTIYF,TGTGCCAGCAGCCCCACCTTGGGACAGCCCTACTCTGGAAACACCATATATTTT
-,TRBV4-3,TRBJ2-5,TRBD2,CASSQQPRGRGETQYF,TGCGCCAGCAGCCAACAACCGCGCGGGAGGGGAGAGACCCAGTACTTC
-,TRBV28,TRBJ1-2,-,CASSSQGPLYGYTF,TGTGCCAGCAGTTCCCAGGGCCCCCTTTATGGCTACACCTTC
-,TRBV28,TRBJ2-7,-,CASRTPQTLGLSYEQYF,TGTGCCAGCAGGACGCCCCAGACACTCGGATTATCCTACGAGCAGTACTTC
-,TRBV5-1,TRBJ1-1,-,CASSPNLNTEAFF,TGCGCCAGCAGCCCCAACTTGAACACTGAAGCTTTCTTT
-,TRBV27,TRBJ2-5,TRBD2,CASSPWPAGGGAQYF,TGTGCCAGCAGTCCATGGCCGGCGGGAGGGGGGGCCCAGTACTTC
-,TRBV19,TRBJ2-1,-,CASRGAVRTYNEQFF,TGTGCCAGTAGGGGAGCGGTTCGAACCTACAATGAGCAGTTCTTC
-,TRBV20-1,TRBJ2-1,TRBD2,CSASLFSLGGRRDEQFF,TGCAGTGCTAGTCTCTTTTCGTTGGGCGGGAGACGCGATGAGCAGTTCTTC
-,TRBV24-1,TRBJ1-2,TRBD1,CATGGGSYGYTF,TGTGCCACAGGGGGCGGTAGCTATGGCTACACCTTC
-,TRBV19,TRBJ2-7,-,CASSTGVNEQYF,TGTGCCAGTAGTACAGGGGTCAACGAGCAGTACTTC
-,TRBV19,TRBJ2-1,TRBD1,CASRGQSSYNEQFF,TGTGCCAGTAGGGGACAGAGCTCCTACAATGAGCAGTTCTTC
-,TRBV28,TRBJ1-4,TRBD1,CASSLGGQGNEKLFF,TGTGCCAGCAGTTTAGGCGGACAGGGGAATGAAAAACTGTTTTTT
-,TRBV6-5,TRBJ2-7,-,CASSYRGGEQYF,TGTGCCAGCAGTTACCGGGGAGGCGAGCAGTACTTC
-,TRBV2,TRBJ1-2,-,CASSGLAANYGYTF,TGTGCCAGCAGTGGGTTGGCAGCTAACTATGGCTACACCTTC
-,TRBV30,TRBJ1-4,TRBD1,CAWSRDREEKLFF,TGTGCCTGGAGCCGGGACAGGGAGGAAAAACTGTTTTTT
-,TRBV4-3,TRBJ2-7,TRBD2,CASSQGGASGFYEQYF,TGCGCCAGCAGCCAAGGGGGGGCTAGCGGGTTCTACGAGCAGTACTTC
-,TRBV28,TRBJ2-7,-,CASSLGGRPSYEQYF,TGTGCCAGCAGTTTAGGTGGCAGGCCATCCTACGAGCAGTACTTC
-,TRBV19,TRBJ2-7,TRBD2,CASTLREGSQQYF,TGTGCCAGTACCTTGCGGGAGGGTAGTCAGCAGTACTTC
-,TRBV29-1,TRBJ2-7,-,CSVEGSQGLEQYF,TGCAGCGTTGAAGGTAGCCAGGGTTTGGAGCAGTACTTC
-,TRBV7-2,TRBJ2-7,TRBD2,CASSSTSGSGYEQYF,TGTGCCAGCAGCTCGACTAGCGGAAGTGGGTACGAGCAGTACTTC
once,TRBV3-1/TRBV3-2,TRBJ2-4,-,CASSQDIAGPQYF,TGTGCCAGCAGCCAAGATATCGCGGGGCCACAGTACTTC
-,TRBV7-2,TRBJ1-5,-,CASSLVAVEGQPQHF,TGTGCCAGCAGCTTAGTTGCAGTAGAGGGACAGCCCCAGCATTTT
-,TRBV27,TRBJ1-6,-,CASSFSGGPMSSYNSPLHF,TGTGCCAGCAGTTTTAGTGGGGGCCCTATGAGCTCCTATAATTCACCCCTCCACTTT
-,TRBV29-1,TRBJ2-2,-,CSYREGGTGELFF,TGCAGCTACAGGGAAGGGGGCACCGGGGAGCTGTTTTTT
-,TRBV9,TRBJ2-5,TRBD1,CASSVVGTGPRETQYF,TGTGCCAGCAGCGTAGTGGGGACAGGGCCCAGGGAGACCCAGTACTTC
-,TRBV5-1,TRBJ1-4,-,CASSLVGATNEKLFF,TGCGCCAGCAGCTTGGTCGGTGCAACTAATGAAAAACTGTTTTTT